This T cell receptor (beta chain) comes out of a study of blood T cell repertoires in COVID-19. In the study overall: From T cells, B-cell-depleted T cells, or PBMCs came the material, which was cDNA or gDNA.

Original processing notes: Nucleated cell counts were estimated from reference gene primer amplification. Assay used: immunoSEQ multiplex PCR; TCRdb lists only in-frame clones, some missing. The V and J calls and clone size are taken from that table; D and trimming were inferred from the DNA. Altogether about 120,000 clones are present, about four fifths being singletons, with the ten largest covering roughly a tenth. There are 13 residues in the CDR3. V lost 5 bases, J lost 5 bases, and 12 bases lay in between. Germline assignment: CDR1 SGHTA and CDR2 FQGTGA. The J gene is TRBJ1-1, the V gene TRBV7-3, with D perhaps TRBD1 (6 bases). Sequences were obtained from peripheral blood. This receptor was obtained from a human donor in a cohort sampled during active COVID-19. CDR3 DNA sequence: TGTGCCAGCAGCCTAAATAGGGGGACTGAAGCTTTCTTT. Protein: CASSLNRGTEAFF.